A single sample is the source of the 23 T cell receptor beta chains below, sequenced in a study of shared clonotypes between healthy human individuals (dated by TCRdb to the early 2020s). The library relied on the immunoSEQ multiplex PCR assay. Entries here come from immuneACCESS through TCRdb and include only in-frame sequences with V and J called. Some clones fail to appear in such tables; in the studies checked, an unresolved V gene covers under half of the shortfall, and the cause of the remainder is unknown. In all, the sample holds a few million clones, and approximately 93% of those were seen once. The ten largest clones capture 0.39% of the sample. Sequenced input: naive CD4+ T cells from PBMCs. According to the study, the label for this sample's cell subset or site signals: CD45RA+ positively selected. Every receptor here comes from a man younger than 30 in good health. Some clones in this sample may be carry-over from other donors' samples.

The chain combines TRBV19 with TRBJ2-5; D may correspond to TRBD1 or TRBD2 (5 bases each). V lost 6 bases to trimming and J lost 5 bases, with 16 bases between them. Germline lookup yields CDR1 LNHDA and CDR2 SQIVND (reference sequence). The CDR3 has 14 amino acids. CDR3 in amino acids: CASSHAGTKETQYF. CDR3 in DNA: TGTGCCAGTAGCCATGCCGGGACCAAGGAGACCCAGTACTTC.

With regard to this clone: One junction end does not reproduce the germline sequence, and a read error may be involved. The chain is built from TRBV9 and TRBJ2-2; D uncertain. Germline CDR1 reads SGDLS; CDR2 reads YYNGEE. The CDR3 sequence is 14 residues long. Here the CDR3 DNA reads TGTGCCAGCAGCGTAAGATCTTACACCCGGGAGCTGTTTTTT. Translation: CASSVRSYTRELFF.

This chain's CDR3 is CASSLAGSGTGELFF. CDR3 bases: TGTGCCAGCAGCCTTGCAGGGTCGGGCACCGGGGAGCTGTTTTTT. The rearrangement joins TRBV4-2 to TRBJ2-2; tentative D call: TRBD1 (5 bases). The V end lost 4 bases, the J end lost 4 bases, and 13 bases lay between the germline ends. The CDR3 runs to 15 residues. The germline V gene encodes CDR1 LGHNA and CDR2 YNFKEQ.

The CDR3 region has the DNA TGCGCCAGCAGCCTACTAGCGGACTACGAGCAGTACTTC. It encodes CASSLLADYEQYF. The chain links TRBV4-1 to TRBJ2-7; 8 bases line up with TRBD2. CDR1 and CDR2 (germline): MGHRA, YSYEKL. CDR3 length equals 13 residues. Trimming at V came to 4 bases and at J to 3 bases, leaving 2 bases not matched to a gene.

Comments on this clone: Different DNA sequences within this sample yield the same CDR3. V is TRBV19 and J is TRBJ1-1, with no clear D. Germline CDR1 LNHDA, CDR2 SQIVND (reference sequence). V was shortened by 1 base and J by 0 bases, with 3 bases between the two germline ends. The CDR3 has 13 residues. CDR3 region: CASSIVMNTEAFF. In DNA form, the CDR3 reads TGTGCCAGTAGTATAGTAATGAACACTGAAGCTTTCTTT.

The chain couples TRBV28 to TRBJ2-7; 7 bases map to TRBD2. V trimming: 2 bases; J trimming: 3 bases; junction bases outside the gene matches: 7. Germline V lookup: CDR1 MDHEN, CDR2 SYDVKM. The CDR3 sequence is 15 residues long. The CDR3 DNA reads as TGTGCCAGCAGTTTAAAAAGCGGGGCATTCTACGAGCAGTACTTC. Translation gives CASSLKSGAFYEQYF.

J is TRBJ2-2 and V is TRBV11-3; D gene uncertain. The CDR3 spans 13 residues. The germline V and J ends were trimmed by 5 bases and 3 bases, with 7 bases remaining between them. Germline CDR1 SGHNT, CDR2 YENEEA. In DNA form, the CDR3 reads TGTGCCAGCAGCCCTTTTGACACCGGGGAGCTGTTTTTT. This translates into CASSPFDTGELFF.

The CDR3 coding sequence is TGTGCCAGCAGCTTGGAAGTCCCCGGGGAGCTGTTTTTT. Its protein product is CASSLEVPGELFF. The V and J genes are TRBV7-7 and TRBJ2-2; D unresolved. There are 13 residues in the CDR3. Per germline, CDR1 SSHAT and CDR2 FNYEAQ (reference sequence). The V and J ends lost 3 bases and 6 bases respectively, with 8 bases between them.

The J gene is TRBJ2-5, the V gene TRBV7-2; tentative D call: TRBD1 (6 bases). Trimming pared 6 bases from V and 4 bases from J, leaving 18 bases between. CDR1 and CDR2 (germline): SGHTA, FQGNSA. CDR3 length: 15 residues. The CDR3 is CASSPGTRSGETQYF. The CDR3 DNA is TGTGCCAGCAGTCCCGGGACACGAAGTGGAGAGACCCAGTACTTC.

A note on this clone: Within the sample, other DNA sequences also encode this same CDR3. The chain carries TRBV9 and TRBJ2-7; D may match TRBD1 or TRBD2 (5 bases each). The germline V gene has CDR1 SGDLS and CDR2 YYNGEE. Trimming removed 2 bases from V and 0 bases from J, with 12 bases in between. The CDR3 covers 15 residues. Written as DNA, the CDR3 is TGTGCCAGCAGCGTCGACGGGACGTCCTCCTACGAGCAGTACTTC. Translated, it gives CASSVDGTSSYEQYF.

The chain has TRBV5-1 and TRBJ1-2, with TRBD1 as a possible D gene (5 bases). Looked up from germline, CDR1 is SGHRS and CDR2 is YFSETQ. This CDR3 comprises 16 residues. The V gene lost 4 bases and the J gene lost 8 bases, with 24 bases spanning the gap. The CDR3: CASSPFTQGAWNGYTF. The CDR3 nucleotides read TGCGCCAGCAGCCCCTTTACGCAGGGAGCTTGGAACGGCTACACCTTC.

The chain recombines TRBV4-2 with TRBJ2-3, with 8 nucleotides matching TRBD1. Trimming at V came to 4 bases and at J to 2 bases, leaving 5 bases not matched to a gene. CDR1 and CDR2 from the germline V gene are LGHNA and YNFKEQ. The CDR3 loop spans 15 amino acids. The CDR3 here is CASSRRQGITDTQYF. The CDR3 region has the DNA TGTGCCAGCAGCCGTAGACAGGGGATCACAGATACGCAGTATTTT.

V is TRBV7-9 and J is TRBJ2-3; D unclear. V was shortened by 1 base and J by 0 bases, with 5 bases between the two germline ends. Per the germline V gene, CDR1 is SEHNR and CDR2 is FQNEAQ (reference sequence). The CDR3 is 14 amino acids. CDR3 coding DNA: TGTGCCAGCAGCTTAGATAAGAGCACAGATACGCAGTATTTT. It encodes CASSLDKSTDTQYF.

The chain joins TRBV28 to TRBJ1-3; no definite D call. Looked up from germline, CDR1 is MDHEN and CDR2 is SYDVKM. The CDR3 contains 16 residues. V lost 5 bases and J lost 0, with 14 bases in between. DNA for the CDR3: TGTGCCAGCAGTCCCGCCCGGGGTCGCTCTGGAAACACCATATATTTT. This codes for CASSPARGRSGNTIYF.

The gene calls are TRBV19 and TRBJ1-5; tentatively, D is TRBD1 (5 bases). Trimming took 6 bases from V and 4 from J, leaving 16 bases between them. Germline V lookup: CDR1 LNHDA, CDR2 SQIVND (reference sequence). This CDR3 comprises 15 residues. CDR3 residues: CASRSGGVGNQPQHF. CDR3 bases: TGTGCCAGTAGATCGGGGGGGGTAGGGAATCAGCCCCAGCATTTT.

The chain employs TRBV9 and TRBJ2-1; TRBD2 is a possible D gene (5 bases). This CDR3 spans 12 amino acids. Germline V gene sequence: CDR1 SGDLS, CDR2 YYNGEE. The ends were cut back, 4 bases at V and 9 bases at J, with 11 bases in the middle. The CDR3 nucleotides read TGTGCCAGCAGCAATAGCGATTTTGAGCAGTTCTTC. Translated: CASSNSDFEQFF. The variable domain in full, completed from reference TRBV9 and TRBJ2-1, reads DSGVTQTPKHLITATGQRVTLRCSPRSGDLSVYWYQQSLDQGLQFLIQYYNGEERAKGNILERFSAQQFPDLHSELNLSSLELGDSALYFCASSNSDFEQFFGPGTRLTVL.

The V and J genes are TRBV5-4 and TRBJ2-3; 7 bases match TRBD2. Germline V lookup: CDR1 SGHNT, CDR2 YYREEE (reference sequence). The CDR3 covers 16 residues. Trimming at V came to 0 bases and at J to 1 base, leaving 5 bases not matched to a gene. CDR3 in amino acids: CASSLELGRGTDTQYF. CDR3 DNA sequence: TGTGCCAGCAGCTTGGAATTGGGGAGGGGCACAGATACGCAGTATTTT.

The rearrangement links TRBV7-9 to TRBJ2-2; D is perhaps TRBD1 (5 bases). Per germline, CDR1 SEHNR and CDR2 FQNEAQ (reference sequence). This CDR3 spans 14 amino acids. The V end was cut by 1 base, the J end by 7 bases, with 10 bases between. DNA for the CDR3: TGTGCCAGCAGCTTAGTGCGAGGACACGGGGAGCTGTTTTTT. This sequence encodes CASSLVRGHGELFF. Based on the CDR3 plus reference TRBV7-9 and TRBJ2-2, the full variable domain is DTGVSQNPRHKITKRGQNVTFRCDPISEHNRLYWYRQTLGQGPEFLTYFQNEAQLEKSRLLSDRFSAERPKGSFSTLEIQRTEQGDSAMYLCASSLVRGHGELFFGEGSRLTVL.

There are a few counts of this clone. The chain links TRBV6-6 to TRBJ1-1, with D possibly being TRBD1 (5 bases). This CDR3 is 14 amino acids long. Germline V lookup: CDR1 MNHNY, CDR2 SVGAGI (reference sequence). V shed 2 bases and J shed 4 bases, with 11 bases lying between them. The CDR3 DNA reads TGTGCCAGCAGTTACGGGGCGCCGAGCACTGAAGCTTTCTTT. Translated, it gives CASSYGAPSTEAFF.

Regarding this clone: This sample includes further DNA sequences coding for the same CDR3. V usage is TRBV4-3 and J usage is TRBJ2-7; D unclear. The length of the CDR3 is 13 residues. V lost 0 bases to trimming and J lost 4 bases, with 7 bases between them. Per the germline V gene, CDR1 is LGHNA and CDR2 is YSLEER. CDR3 bases: TGCGCCAGCAGCCAAGACCTCGCGTACGAGCAGTACTTC. It specifies CASSQDLAYEQYF.

V is TRBV6-1 and J is TRBJ2-3, with D possibly TRBD2 on 5 matching bases. The CDR3 loop spans 12 amino acids. V was pared by 5 bases and J by 5 bases, with 8 bases between. Germline loops: CDR1 MNHNS, CDR2 SASEGT. The CDR3 is CASSFEGDTQYF. CDR3 in DNA: TGTGCCAGCAGTTTCGAGGGAGATACGCAGTATTTT.

This chain connects TRBV18 to TRBJ2-7, with D possibly TRBD2 on 6 matching bases. Trimming took 6 bases from V and 0 from J, leaving 12 bases between them. Germline-derived CDR1 and CDR2 are KGHSH and LQKENI. The CDR3 loop spans 14 amino acids. The CDR3 DNA is TGTGCCAGCTCGCCAATGGGGGGCTCCTACGAGCAGTACTTC. Translated: CASSPMGGSYEQYF.

This chain uses TRBV19 with TRBJ2-5; 8 bases align to TRBD1. Germline V gene sequence: CDR1 LNHDA, CDR2 SQIVND (reference sequence). The J segment lost 5 bases and the V segment lost 4 bases, leaving 15 bases of the junction unmatched. This CDR3 is built from 17 residues. The CDR3 reads CASSTNPRQGRRETQYF. Here the CDR3 DNA reads TGTGCCAGTAGTACAAACCCCAGACAGGGGAGGCGGGAGACCCAGTACTTC.